The text below deals with one TCR beta chain. CDR3 length: 16 residues. Deletions cut 2 bases from V and 0 bases from J, with 11 bases between. Germline CDR1 ENHRY, CDR2 SYGVKD. This sample was included in a study of blood T cell repertoires in COVID-19. Measured with immunoSEQ multiplex PCR; TCRdb has only the in-frame clones, and not every one. Here the sample spans roughly 380,000 clones, roughly 86% being singletons. This sequence joins TRBV10-3 and TRBJ2-4, with a tentative D call TRBD1 (5 bases). The clonotype was recovered from a human donor with acute or convalescent COVID-19. The donor label of this sample is uncertain. The sequenced sample was peripheral blood. The CDR3 sequence: CAISEGKQEAKNIQYF. CDR3 sequence (DNA): TGTGCCATCAGTGAGGGTAAACAGGAAGCCAAAAACATTCAGTACTTC.